This is a list of T cell receptor beta chains from one sample in a study of blood T cells in healthy people across ages. TCRdb itself ran the 5' RACE reads through MiXCR, one entry per CDR3 protein. Among some 1.8 million distinct CDR3 sequences, 39% were seen once, and the ten largest hold about 21%. Sequenced sample: blood. The receptors were sampled from a human donor in good health. Both conserved end residues are part of each CDR3. The order of the fields is CDR3 DNA, CDR3 protein, V gene, D gene, J gene, clone size. A D gene is named only where the DNA matches it firmly. Clone size appears in some rows only: once, few, many, or a class for an expanded clone.

TGCAGGGCTAATGACCCAGGGGCCCAAGAGACCCAGTACTTC,CRANDPGAQETQYF,TRBV20-1,.,TRBJ2-5,.
TGTGCCAGCCGTTCTAGCGGGGGCCAATCCGGCTCCTACAATGAGCAGTTCTTC,CASRSSGGQSGSYNEQFF,TRBV7-9,TRBD2,TRBJ2-1,.
TGCAGTGCTAGAGATACCAACAGGCCCCGGTATGGCTACACCTTC,CSARDTNRPRYGYTF,TRBV20-1,.,TRBJ1-2,.
TGTGCCAGCAGCTTAGTAGCGACTGGCACAGATACGCAGTATTTT,CASSLVATGTDTQYF,TRBV7-9,.,TRBJ2-3,.
TGCAGTGCTAGAGTTTTAGGGGGGGTTTTGCAGTTCTTC,CSARVLGGVLQFF,TRBV20-1,.,TRBJ2-1,.
TGCAGCGTTGAGTGGGACGGGCAGGGGGTCACCGGGGAGCTGTTTTTT,CSVEWDGQGVTGELFF,TRBV29-1,TRBD1,TRBJ2-2,.
TGTGCCAGCACTTACACAGGGGGTCGCGGCGGGGAGCTGTTTTTT,CASTYTGGRGGELFF,TRBV6-2/TRBV6-3,TRBD1,TRBJ2-2,.
TGTGCCACCAGCAGAGGGTCCAGAAACAATGAGCAGTTCTTC,CATSRGSRNNEQFF,TRBV15,.,TRBJ2-1,few
TGTGCCAGCAGCCAGAATAGCGGGGGGGCCTCTGATACGCAGTATTTT,CASSQNSGGASDTQYF,TRBV7-3,TRBD2,TRBJ2-3,.
TGCGCCAGCAGCTTTGGAGCCGTGGGAGCAGATACGCAGTATTTT,CASSFGAVGADTQYF,TRBV5-1,.,TRBJ2-3,.
TGTGCCAGCAGTCCCGCGGGGGGACGGAGAGCCTACGAGCAGTTCTTC,CASSPAGGRRAYEQFF,TRBV7-2,TRBD2,TRBJ2-1,.
TGTGCCAGCAGCCAATCTGGGTCAGGTGGCTACACCTTC,CASSQSGSGGYTF,TRBV16,.,TRBJ1-2,.
TGCAGCGTTGAGGCCAGTCGGGCCAGTCGGGAGTATTTT,CSVEASRASREYF,TRBV29-1,.,TRBJ2-3,few
TGTGCCAGCAGCTTCGGGACTAGCGAAGTGGGCGAGACCCAGTACTTC,CASSFGTSEVGETQYF,TRBV7-2,TRBD2,TRBJ2-5,.
TGTGCCAGCAACAAAACTCCCGGGAGTGCCGAGCAGTTCTTC,CASNKTPGSAEQFF,TRBV27,.,TRBJ2-1,few
TGTGCCAGCAGCTTAGTAGGCACAGGGGTCGACGAGCAGTACTTC,CASSLVGTGVDEQYF,TRBV27,TRBD1,TRBJ2-7,.
TGTGCCAGCAGCGCCCATACAGGGTCGAATGAGCAGTTCTTC,CASSAHTGSNEQFF,TRBV9,.,TRBJ2-1,.
TGTGCCAGCAGCGCGGACGGGGAAAGGGCAGATACGCAGTATTTT,CASSADGERADTQYF,TRBV2,.,TRBJ2-3,few
TGCGCCAGCAGCTTGGACGGACAGGGGTACGAGACCCAGTACTTC,CASSLDGQGYETQYF,TRBV5-1,TRBD1,TRBJ2-5,.
TGTGCCAGCAGTCCGCGGGGGGCCCCAGATACGCAGTATTTT,CASSPRGAPDTQYF,TRBV27,TRBD2,TRBJ2-3,.
TGTGCCAGCAGCCGGGACCTAAATGGCAATCAGCCCCAGCATTTT,CASSRDLNGNQPQHF,TRBV7-2,.,TRBJ1-5,few
TGTTCCAGCAGCTTAAGTAGCCAGTTGGCCCTGAGCTCCTACGAGCAGTACTTC,CSSSLSSQLALSSYEQYF,TRBV7-3,.,TRBJ2-7,.
TGTGCCAGCAGCCTCCGGGACAGGGGCAATAATTCACCCCTCCACTTT,CASSLRDRGNNSPLHF,TRBV4-2,TRBD1,TRBJ1-6,.
TGTGCCAGCAGTTACTCCCCCACTAGCGGGGGGGTGGGAGAGACCCAGTACTTC,CASSYSPTSGGVGETQYF,TRBV6-5,TRBD2,TRBJ2-5,few
TGTGCCAGCAGCTTAGTCCTGGACGGCGGGGAGCAGTTCTTC,CASSLVLDGGEQFF,TRBV7-9,.,TRBJ2-1,few
TGCAGCGTAGGGGACAGGGGTACCTACGAGCAGTACTTC,CSVGDRGTYEQYF,TRBV29-1,TRBD1,TRBJ2-7,.
TGCAGCGGGGGACAGGGGCGCGCTGAAGCTTTCTTT,CSGGQGRAEAFF,TRBV29-1,TRBD1,TRBJ1-1,.
TGTGCCAGCAGCAAGGTTTGGGGACGTAATTCACCCCTCCACTTT,CASSKVWGRNSPLHF,TRBV21-1,.,TRBJ1-6,few
TGCAGCGTTGAAGTCGCCGGAGGGCGCAATCAGCCCCGGCATTTT,CSVEVAGGRNQPRHF,TRBV29-1,.,TRBJ1-5,.
TGTGCCAGCACCCCCTGGCACTCACCTTACAATGAGCAGTTCTTC,CASTPWHSPYNEQFF,TRBV7-6,.,TRBJ2-1,few
TGTGCCAGCAGTTACGGGGACGCCGTTGGCTATGGCTACACCTTC,CASSYGDAVGYGYTF,TRBV6-5,.,TRBJ1-2,.
TGTGCCAGCGGGACCTCTGGGGCCAACGTCCTGACTTTC,CASGTSGANVLTF,TRBV5-8,.,TRBJ2-6,few
TGTGCCAGCAGATCGGACGGACTGAACACTGAAGCTTTCTTT,CASRSDGLNTEAFF,TRBV7-9,.,TRBJ1-1,few
TGTGCCAGCAGTACCCTTCCCTATGGCTACACCTTC,CASSTLPYGYTF,TRBV12-3/TRBV12-4,.,TRBJ1-2,many
TGTGCCAGCAGCCGCGTTATCTCGGGACCGAACACTGAAGCTTTCTTT,CASSRVISGPNTEAFF,TRBV5-8,.,TRBJ1-1,few
TGTGCCAGCAGCTCGGGACGGCTAATTTTGAAAGGCTACACCTTC,CASSSGRLILKGYTF,TRBV7-8,.,TRBJ1-2,.
TGTGCCAGCAGCTTAGCAAACAGGGGCCTGTATAGCAATCAGCCCCAGCATTTT,CASSLANRGLYSNQPQHF,TRBV7-8,TRBD1,TRBJ1-5,once
TGTGCCAGCAGTTCCACAGGGGGTTCCCTAGGGACTGGGGCCAACGTCCTGACTTTC,CASSSTGGSLGTGANVLTF,TRBV12-3/TRBV12-4,TRBD1,TRBJ2-6,.
TGTGCCAACAGCCGAGAGGGAGGGAGGCAAGAGACCCAGTACTTC,CANSREGGRQETQYF,TRBV7-7,TRBD2,TRBJ2-5,.
TGTGCCAGCAGCCGGACAGGGAGAGGATTAGACTACGAGCAGTACTTC,CASSRTGRGLDYEQYF,TRBV14,TRBD1,TRBJ2-7,few
TGTGCCACCAGCAGTTATTTGCCCGACGACGGGGATCCGCAGTATTTT,CATSSYLPDDGDPQYF,TRBV15,.,TRBJ2-3,.
TGTGCCAGCAGTTCCCCCTATACAGGGGGCGAGCAGTACTTC,CASSSPYTGGEQYF,TRBV28,TRBD1,TRBJ2-7,.
TGTGCCACCAGTGATGAAGAGGGGGCTGGTCACGAGCAGTACTTC,CATSDEEGAGHEQYF,TRBV24-1,TRBD1,TRBJ2-7,few
TGTGCCAGCAGTTGGCCGGTTCCCCGCTCTGGGGCCAACGTCCTGACTTTC,CASSWPVPRSGANVLTF,TRBV6-5,.,TRBJ2-6,.
TGCAGCGTTGAAGTTATACAGGGGGTCACCGGGGAGCGGTTTTTT,CSVEVIQGVTGERFF,TRBV29-1,TRBD1,TRBJ2-2,.
TGTGCCAGCAGCCAAGATCCCAGGAATCAGCCCCAGCATTTT,CASSQDPRNQPQHF,TRBV3-1,.,TRBJ1-5,.
TGTGCCAGCAGCCTAGGTGTCGGGGGTGACGAGCAGTACTTC,CASSLGVGGDEQYF,TRBV12-3/TRBV12-4,.,TRBJ2-7,few
TGCGCCAGCAGCCCCGTCGGATTCAACTACGAGCAGTACTTC,CASSPVGFNYEQYF,TRBV4-1,.,TRBJ2-7,.
TGTGCCAGCTCACCTCTCGTTCGGGTCAATGAGCAGTTCTTC,CASSPLVRVNEQFF,TRBV18,.,TRBJ2-1,.
TGCGCCAGCAGCCAGGAAAGTGCCACAGATACGCAGTATTTT,CASSQESATDTQYF,TRBV4-3,.,TRBJ2-3,few
TGTGCCACCAGCACCAATATGGGGGCAGGGCAGTACTTC,CATSTNMGAGQYF,TRBV15,.,TRBJ2-5,.
TGTGCCAGCAGTCGGCGCCAGAGGGTAGGCACAGATACGCAGTATTTT,CASSRRQRVGTDTQYF,TRBV12-3/TRBV12-4,.,TRBJ2-3,.
TGTGCCAGCAGCCAAGCCCGCGGGTCTAGCCGGGGGGGCCATCGGGGTACCGGGGAGCTGTTTTTT,CASSQARGSSRGGHRGTGELFF,TRBV4-2,TRBD2,TRBJ2-2,.